A single sample is the source of the 8 T cell receptor beta chains below, sequenced in a study of blood T cell repertoires in COVID-19. Profiled with immunoSEQ multiplex PCR; TCRdb holds only in-frame clones, not every one. The repertoire has 65,000 or so clones, around nine tenths of them found once; the top ten carry roughly 1.3%. Sequencing was carried out using peripheral blood. These receptors came from a man aged 55-75 years with acute or convalescent COVID-19.

V usage is TRBV27 and J usage is TRBJ1-6; a weak D match, TRBD1 (6 bases). The CDR3 has 18 amino acids. Trimming left V 2 bases short and J 0 bases short, with 14 bases between. Looked up from germline, CDR1 is MNHEY and CDR2 is SMNVEV (reference sequence). CDR3 sequence reads: CASSLQGQGSSYNSPLHF. For the CDR3, the DNA is TGTGCCAGCAGTTTACAGGGGCAGGGGAGCTCCTATAATTCACCCCTCCACTTT.

This clone was detected a few times. The rearrangement links TRBV5-6 to TRBJ2-1; 9 nucleotides line up with TRBD1. From germline, CDR1 is SGHDT and CDR2 YYEEEE. V was clipped by 4 bases and J by 7 bases; unmatched bases: 6. The CDR3 is made up of 14 amino acids. Here the CDR3 DNA reads TGTGCCAGCAGCCTACCGGGACAGGGTAATGAGCAGTTCTTC. Its protein is CASSLPGQGNEQFF.

This chain links TRBV6-5 with TRBJ2-3; the match to TRBD1 covers 10 bases. Germline V lookup: CDR1 MNHEY, CDR2 SVGAGI. The CDR3 spans 15 residues. With V trimmed by 7 bases and J by 2 bases, 6 bases remained unmatched. The chain's CDR3 is CASTGQGVDTDTQYF. The CDR3 bases are TGTGCCAGCACCGGACAGGGGGTCGACACAGATACGCAGTATTTT.

This clone was counted a single time. This chain links TRBV10-3 with TRBJ2-3; the D gene is possibly TRBD1 (6 bases). Trimming left V 3 bases short and J 4 bases short, with 11 bases between. This CDR3 region has 14 residues. CDR1 is ENHRY and CDR2 is SYGVKD in the germline V gene. The CDR3 nucleotides read TGTGCCATCAGTGAAGGGGACAAGGCAGATACGCAGTATTTT. This translates into CAISEGDKADTQYF.

This clone has more than one count but fewer than ten. The genes are TRBV19 and TRBJ2-3; TRBD2 aligns across 7 bases. The V and J ends lost 7 bases and 1 base, in that order; junction bases with no gene match: 11. This CDR3 contains 16 residues. In germline, CDR1 is LNHDA, CDR2 SQIVND (reference sequence). CDR3 DNA sequence: TGTGCCAGTAACGGAGGGAGGGGTATGGGCACAGATACGCAGTATTTT. Protein product: CASNGGRGMGTDTQYF. The whole variable domain, remainder taken from reference TRBV19 and TRBJ2-3, is DGGITQSPKYLFRKEGQNVTLSCEQNLNHDAMYWYRQDPGQGLRLIYYSQIVNDFQKGDIAEGYSVSREKKESFPLTVTSAQKNPTAFYLCASNGGRGMGTDTQYFGPGTRLTVL.

The chain links TRBV6-5 to TRBJ1-1; no firm D call. Between the trimmed V and J ends, which lost 7 bases and 1 base, there was a span of 10 bases. In germline, CDR1 is MNHEY, CDR2 SVGAGI. The CDR3 has 13 amino acids. CDR3 sequence reads: CASNPSRNTEAFF. The CDR3 DNA reads TGTGCCAGCAACCCGTCCAGGAACACTGAAGCTTTCTTT.

The rearrangement joins TRBV19 to TRBJ2-1, with TRBD2 matching 9 bases. Per germline, CDR1 LNHDA and CDR2 SQIVND (reference sequence). The CDR3 has 16 residues. The V and J ends lost 5 bases and 4 bases, in that order; junction bases with no gene match: 9. In nucleotides, the CDR3 is TGTGCCAGTAGTGTCCAATCGGGACTAGCATACAATGAGCAGTTCTTC. Translating gives CASSVQSGLAYNEQFF.

The chain recombines TRBV7-9 with TRBJ2-2; tentative D call: TRBD2 (6 bases). This CDR3 comprises 14 residues. Germline CDR1 is SEHNR and CDR2 is FQNEAQ (reference sequence). V lost 1 base, J lost 7 bases, and 10 bases lay in between. CDR3 loop: CASSLVPGDGELFF. CDR3 nucleotides: TGTGCCAGCAGCTTAGTTCCGGGGGACGGGGAGCTGTTTTTT.